The rows below give T cell receptor beta chains drawn from one sample of a study of cytomegalovirus exposure and HLA in healthy donors. The assay was immunoSEQ multiplex PCR, and TCRdb's table has in-frame clones only and misses some. The sample shows 150,000 to 250,000 clones, 65% to 90% of them seen only once. The sequencing input was PBMCs. All receptors come from a woman in her 50s in good health and CMV-seronegative. Both conserved end residues are part of each CDR3. The D gene is left open where the match is weak.

TRBJ2-7 . TRBV18 CASSPPHPTGTSYEQYF
TRBJ1-5 . TRBV28 CASSLQGKGGHQPQHF
TRBJ2-2 TRBD2 TRBV4-1 CASQIAGVTGELFF
TRBJ2-3 . TRBV28 CASSLRGGSDTQYF
TRBJ2-1 TRBD2 TRBV18 CASSPGTSGMNEQFF
TRBJ1-2 TRBD1 TRBV28 CASNLQGANYGYTF
TRBJ2-1 . TRBV27 CASSLSAGLTYLPTYNEQFF
TRBJ2-5 . TRBV5-1 CASSFSQETQYF
TRBJ2-7 TRBD2 TRBV7-2 CASSLVASGRDEQYF
TRBJ2-5 TRBD2 TRBV27 CASRPSGRVLRKETQYF
TRBJ2-5 TRBD2 TRBV5-6 CASSTPPSGRRETQYF
. TRBD2 TRBV6-1 CASSGGGTSQDEQYF
TRBJ2-4 . TRBV10-3 CAISGYWRLAKNIQYF
TRBJ2-1 TRBD2 TRBV28 CASRPGTSGWYNEQFF
TRBJ1-5 . TRBV5-1 CASSLTGNQPQHF
TRBJ2-5 TRBD2 TRBV29-1 CSVYQAGGPETQYF
TRBJ2-2 . TRBV14 CASSQGVGAANTGELFF
TRBJ1-2 . TRBV28 CASSSNRGAGSGYTF
TRBJ2-3 TRBD2 TRBV9 CASSEVGLAGGITDTQYF
TRBJ1-1 . TRBV18 CASSPYTQGRVSEAFF
TRBJ2-3 TRBD1 TRBV28 CASSQQRTGLADTQYF
TRBJ2-7 . TRBV7-2 CASSLTLVTYEQYF
TRBJ1-4 TRBD1 TRBV27 CASRVGQGYEKLFF
TRBJ2-1 . TRBV9 CASSPHVSSNEQFF
TRBJ2-3 . TRBV28 CASRGLFSTDTQYF
TRBJ1-1 . TRBV2 CASSTNPQALNTEAFF
TRBJ2-7 TRBD2 TRBV28 CASTPGLAGHYEQYF
TRBJ2-3 . TRBV7-3 CASSARGSAVGDTQYF
TRBJ2-2 TRBD2 TRBV7-2 CASSFQGLAVTGELFF
TRBJ2-7 TRBD2 TRBV5-1 CASSLVGGEYSYEQYF
TRBJ1-2 . TRBV18 CASSEVRYGYTF
TRBJ2-2 . TRBV7-2 CASSRKGDTGELFF
TRBJ1-1 . TRBV27 CASSDRPFMNTEAFF
TRBJ2-7 TRBD2 TRBV6-5 CASRTSGRGYEQYF
TRBJ1-4 TRBD1 TRBV6-5 CASSPGQGAVEKLFF
TRBJ1-1 TRBD1 TRBV27 CASSISGGENTEAFF
TRBJ2-1 TRBD2 TRBV5-1 CASSLVGTSGNYNEQFF
TRBJ1-2 . TRBV30 CALSGGYGYTF
TRBJ1-2 TRBD1 TRBV27 CASRLTGGYNGYTF
TRBJ2-7 TRBD2 TRBV7-8 CASSLVRTSSSYEQYF
TRBJ2-2 TRBD1 TRBV5-4 CASSLLQGARTGELFF
TRBJ2-1 . TRBV6-4 CASSAVLGGEQFF
TRBJ2-5 TRBD2 TRBV20-1 CSGEGLETQYF
TRBJ2-7 . TRBV7-8 CASSWGDYEQYF
TRBJ2-1 TRBD2 TRBV6-5 CASSRTSGAYNEQFF